This paragraph reports one TCR beta chain. This record comes from a study of blood T cells in healthy people across ages. Alongside a J-beta primer mix, a sample-barcoded 5' primer served in a second PCR lasting about 7 to 11 cycles. TCRdb recomputed calls from the 5' RACE reads with MiXCR, one row per CDR3 protein. This table holds some 760,000 distinct CDR3 sequences, around 25% found once. The CDR3 is 19 residues long. CDR1 and CDR2 (germline): SGHAT, FQNNGV. V lost 1 base, J lost 0 bases, and 12 bases stayed unmatched. These data are also associated with another study on T cells of mothers and their children.

The TCR sequence derives from a boy aged 10-17 years in good health. The chain employs TRBV11-2 and TRBJ2-5; 9 bases align to TRBD1. The specimen was blood. The CDR3 here is CASSLGGLQGAVNQETQYF. Here the CDR3 DNA reads TGTGCCAGCAGCTTAGGGGGCCTACAGGGGGCGGTTAACCAAGAGACCCAGTACTTC.